This T cell receptor beta chain is drawn from a study of shared clonotypes between healthy human individuals. V dropped 4 bases and J dropped 1 base, with 14 bases sitting between them. The CDR3 is 15 residues long. Data came from immunoSEQ multiplex PCR; TCRdb stores just in-frame clones and leaves some out. This table has roughly 640,000 clones, more than 95% appearing once. This receptor was identified in a woman younger than 45 in good health. Material for sequencing was naive CD4+ T cells sorted from blood. The subset denotes: CD45RA+ positively selected. The rearrangement uses TRBV5-3 and TRBJ1-1; D might be TRBD1 (6 bases). TRBV5-3 carries the ORF label, with uncertain function. CDR3 sequence (DNA): TGTGCCAGAAGCCCCGGGCGGGGGCCGAACACTGAAGCTTTCTTT. Residues: CARSPGRGPNTEAFF.